This TCR beta chain stems from a study of T cells in localized non-small cell lung cancer. Whole-study results and caveats: Maximal T cell clonality occurred in uninvolved adjacent lung, with tumor ranking below it. Heterogeneity stays possible, as sequencing covered only one tumor region. In the blood, greater T cell density corresponded to longer overall survival. Detection in adjacent lung was observed for a median about 50 of the top 100 tumor clones.

Note on this clone: The antigen is unknown.

The CDR3 spans 14 residues. Deletions cut 6 bases from V and 4 bases from J, with 15 bases between. Germline CDR1 and CDR2: MNHEY and SVGAGI. The protocol was immunoSEQ multiplex PCR, while the TCRdb copy is restricted to in-frame clones and leaves out a portion. This sample has 50,000 to 55,000 clones, with around four fifths found just once. The sequence derives from a man aged 35 to 70 with stage III lung adenocarcinoma. The material was peripheral blood mononuclear cells, obtained before any cancer treatment. The chain links TRBV6-5 to TRBJ2-5, with D perhaps assigned TRBD1 or TRBD2 (5 bases each). In DNA, the CDR3 is TGTGCCAGCAGCAACGCGTGGGGGAGAGAGACCCAGTACTTC. Translation: CASSNAWGRETQYF.